One and the same sample provided the 27 T cell receptor beta chains below, sequenced in a study of regulatory T cells in long-lasting Graves disease. Regarding time point: newly diagnosed GD, antithyroid drugs for less than 3 months. The authors made the TCR library using RNA they extracted from PBMCs. Library construction for TCR beta used iRepertoire HTBI primers and Arm-PCR of CDR3 regions. MiXCR, run by TCRdb on the multiplex PCR reads, gives a single entry per CDR3 protein. The table has around 500,000 distinct CDR3 sequences, about 12% seen once. In addition, the sample was reused for a study of T cells in Graves' hyperthyroidism and ophthalmopathy.

The specimen comprised peripheral blood mononuclear cells (PBMCs), sampled at new diagnosis, from a patient treated with antithyroid drugs. Source of these receptors: a woman in her twenties or thirties with Graves disease.

This clonotype was seen ten or more times. The CDR3 reads CASSQVEGLETQYF. The CDR3 DNA reads as TGTGCCAGCAGCCAAGTAGAAGGGTTGGAGACCCAGTACTTC. The chain uses TRBV14 and TRBJ2-5; D is ambiguous. This CDR3 has 14 residues. V was trimmed by 1 base and J by 5 bases, leaving 11 bases between them. In germline, CDR1 is SGHDN, CDR2 FVKESK. The full variable domain, its missing parts supplied by reference TRBV14 and TRBJ2-5, is EAGVTQFPSHSVIEKGQTVTLRCDPISGHDNLYWYRRVMGKEIKFLLHFVKESKQDESGMPNNRFLAERTGGTYSTLKVQPAELEDSGVYFCASSQVEGLETQYFGPGTRLLVL.

This clonotype showed up many times. This sequence joins TRBV11-2 and TRBJ1-1; tentatively, D is TRBD1 (5 bases). Looked up from germline, CDR1 is SGHAT and CDR2 is FQNNGV. Trimming shortened V by 3 bases and J by 4 bases, and 6 bases separated the two germline ends. The CDR3 is 12 residues long. Here the CDR3 DNA reads TGTGCCAGCAGCTTGGGGGTCACTGAAGCTTTCTTT. Its translation is CASSLGVTEAFF.

This clonotype was seen ten or more times. The chain carries TRBV7-8 and TRBJ2-7; D might be TRBD1 (5 bases). V lost 3 bases and J 6 bases, leaving 27 bases between the germline ends. Germline CDR1 is SGHVS and CDR2 is FQNEAQ. This CDR3 region has 18 residues. The CDR3 protein is CASSFLQQAALQPGEQYF. The DNA of the CDR3 is TGTGCCAGCAGCTTTTTACAACAGGCGGCTCTGCAACCTGGCGAGCAGTACTTC.

This clonotype showed up many times. The V gene is TRBV24-1, the J gene TRBJ2-5; 11 bases fit TRBD1. CDR1 is KGHDR and CDR2 is SFDVKD in the germline V gene. This CDR3 has 16 residues. V lost 4 bases and J lost 10; bases outside the gene matches: 13. Here the CDR3 DNA reads TGTGCCACCAGTGACCTGGACAGGGGGCCACATGGAGGCCAGTACTTC. Its protein is CATSDLDRGPHGGQYF.

This chain links TRBV5-1 with TRBJ2-3, with a possible D match to TRBD1 (5 bases). CDR1 is SGHRS, CDR2 YFSETQ, per germline. This CDR3 is 17 amino acids long. V lost 1 base and J lost 3, with 18 bases in between. The chain's CDR3 is CASSLYPVGRLTDTQYF. For the CDR3, the DNA is TGCGCCAGCAGCTTGTATCCCGTGGGGCGCCTAACAGATACGCAGTATTTT.

This clonotype was observed at least ten times. The chain has TRBV11-2 and TRBJ1-1, with 7 bases fitting TRBD1. Trimming at V came to 2 bases and at J to 1 base, leaving 7 bases not matched to a gene. This CDR3 comprises 16 residues. Germline CDR1 and CDR2: SGHAT and FQNNGV. The DNA for the CDR3 is TGTGCCAGCAGCTTATACACCGGGACAGCGAACACTGAAGCTTTCTTT. It translates to CASSLYTGTANTEAFF.

There are many counts of this clonotype. The chain is built from TRBV28 and TRBJ2-5; a possible D gene is TRBD1 (7 bases). There are 14 residues in the CDR3. Germline CDR1 and CDR2: MDHEN and SYDVKM. Trimming removed 6 bases from V and 7 bases from J, with 18 bases in between. The CDR3 is CASRAWDRLGTQYF. The CDR3 nucleotides read TGTGCCAGCAGGGCCTGGGACAGACTAGGGACCCAGTACTTC.

The J gene is TRBJ2-2, the V gene TRBV18; D is undetermined. Per germline, CDR1 KGHSH and CDR2 LQKENI. This CDR3 has 15 amino acids. Trimming cost V 2 bases and J 3 bases, with 10 bases left between them. The CDR3 sequence: CASSPREDDTGELFF. The CDR3 DNA is TGTGCCAGCTCACCAAGAGAGGATGACACCGGGGAGCTGTTTTTT.

This clonotype was counted many times. Germline and junction disagree at one end, which may indicate a read error. The V call is TRBV7-7, the J call TRBJ2-2; D perhaps matches TRBD2 (5 bases). The CDR3 is 15 amino acids. Germline CDR1 reads SSHAT; CDR2 reads FNYEAQ (reference sequence). CDR3 coding DNA: TGTGCTAGCAGCTTTACGCAGGCGGGCACCGGGGAGCTGTTTTTT. Translating gives CASSFTQAGTGELFF.

This rearrangement joins TRBV20-1 to TRBJ1-5, with D perhaps matching TRBD1 (5 bases). This CDR3 has 14 amino acids. The germline CDR1 and CDR2 sequences are DFQATT and SNEGSKA (reference sequence). Trimming removed 1 base at V and 7 bases at J, with 14 bases between. CDR3 sequence reads: CSARGWQGLQPQHF. The CDR3 DNA reads as TGCAGTGCTAGAGGTTGGCAGGGTTTACAGCCCCAGCATTTT.

This clonotype was seen ten or more times. V and J are TRBV12-3 or TRBV12-4 and TRBJ1-2, with a weak D call TRBD1 (6 bases). V gave up 6 bases and J gave up 0 bases, with 20 bases separating them. The length of the CDR3 is 17 residues. The CDR3 sequence: CASSRQEGHLPNYGYTF. The CDR3 nucleotides are TGTGCCAGCAGCCGCCAGGAGGGACACCTCCCTAACTATGGCTACACCTTC.

This clonotype was detected many times. The chain carries TRBV28 and TRBJ1-2; D not certain. Looked up from germline, CDR1 is MDHEN and CDR2 is SYDVKM. Trimming took off 3 bases at V and 8 bases at J, with 13 bases between the two ends. The CDR3 contains 13 residues. CDR3: CASSLGGMDGYTF. The CDR3 DNA is TGTGCCAGCAGTTTGGGAGGGATGGACGGCTACACCTTC.

This clonotype was detected many times. This chain uses TRBV2 with TRBJ1-2; D not resolved. Per the germline V gene, CDR1 is SNHLY and CDR2 is FYNNEI. This CDR3 region has 11 residues. Trimming took 7 bases from V and 3 from J, leaving 6 bases between them. The CDR3 bases are TGTGCCAGCACCCCGTACTATGGCTACACCTTC. This encodes CASTPYYGYTF.

This clonotype was recorded at least ten times. The chain combines TRBV20-1 with TRBJ2-7; 11 nucleotides match TRBD2. This CDR3 spans 15 amino acids. J was trimmed by 3 bases and V by 6 bases; bases with no gene match: 10. From germline, CDR1 is DFQATT and CDR2 SNEGSKA (reference sequence). In DNA, the CDR3 is TGCAGTGCCCGAAGTCTAGCGGGAGGATTCTACGAGCAGTACTTC. This sequence encodes CSARSLAGGFYEQYF.

This clonotype was counted ten times or more. J is TRBJ2-1 and V is TRBV24-1; D uncertain. The germline gives CDR1 KGHDR, CDR2 SFDVKD. Trimming took off 3 bases at V and 11 bases at J, with 7 bases between the two ends. The CDR3 is 11 amino acids. CDR3 nucleotides: TGTGCCACCAGTGATCAAGCAAAGCAGTTCTTC. It codes for CATSDQAKQFF.

The chain couples TRBV2 to TRBJ1-5; 7 bases match TRBD1. V dropped 6 bases and J dropped 2; count of bases not matched to a gene: 16. Germline CDR1 and CDR2: SNHLY and FYNNEI. This CDR3 comprises 18 residues. The CDR3 loop reads CASRARQGSGIRNQPQHF. The DNA for the CDR3 is TGTGCCAGCAGGGCGAGACAGGGCAGCGGTATCCGCAATCAGCCCCAGCATTTT. The full variable domain, with the rest looked up from reference TRBV2 and TRBJ1-5, is EPEVTQTPSHQVTQMGQEVILRCVPISNHLYFYWYRQILGQKVEFLVSFYNNEISEKSEIFDDQFSVERPDGSNFTLKIRSTKLEDSAMYFCASRARQGSGIRNQPQHFGDGTRLSIL.

This clonotype was recorded at least ten times. V gene TRBV20-1 combines with J gene TRBJ1-2; D is uncertain. Per germline, CDR1 DFQATT and CDR2 SNEGSKA (reference sequence). V was trimmed by 3 bases and J by 1 base, leaving 12 bases between them. The CDR3 extends over 14 amino acids. The CDR3 nucleotides read TGCAGTGCTAGTTTTACGGTTGTTAACTATGGCTACACCTTC. Protein: CSASFTVVNYGYTF.

The table lists this clonotype with many counts. The chain carries TRBV6-1 and TRBJ1-2; D is undetermined. The CDR3 consists of 14 residues. CDR1 and CDR2 (germline): MNHNS, SASEGT. Trimming shortened V by 2 bases and J by 8 bases, and 15 bases separated the two germline ends. CDR3 sequence (DNA): TGTGCCAGCAGTGAACATGTCGGGGTTCAAGGCTACACCTTC. Translating it yields CASSEHVGVQGYTF.

This clonotype showed up many times. This chain connects TRBV9 to TRBJ2-7; 10 bases align to TRBD2. V was pared by 3 bases and J by 2 bases, with 2 bases of the junction left unmatched. The V gene's germline CDR1 is SGDLS and CDR2 YYNGEE. The CDR3 spans 14 residues. CDR3 loop: CASSAGLAAYEQYF. CDR3 nucleotides: TGTGCCAGCAGCGCCGGACTAGCGGCCTACGAGCAGTACTTC.

Comment on this clonotype: A much bigger clone sits one base away, suggesting this may be a read error. The conserved closing phenylalanine or tryptophan is absent in this CDR3, likely reflecting a read error. The chain links TRBV19 to TRBJ1-4; maybe TRBD1 (6 bases). Germline CDR1 and CDR2: LNHDA and SQIVND (reference sequence). CDR3 size: 15 residues. The ends were cut back, 1 base at V and 5 bases at J, with 11 bases in the middle. The CDR3 here is CASSIGTVQNEKLFS. The CDR3 DNA is TGTGCCAGTAGTATAGGGACAGTTCAGAATGAAAAACTGTTTTCT.

This clonotype was found a few times. The chain recombines TRBV20-1 with TRBJ1-1; 7 nucleotides line up with TRBD1. Looked up from germline, CDR1 is DFQATT and CDR2 is SNEGSKA (reference sequence). This CDR3 contains 13 residues. V was clipped by 3 bases and J by 2 bases; unmatched bases: 3. The DNA of the CDR3 is TGCAGTGCTAGGGACAGGAAAAACACTGAAGCTTTCTTT. Translated, it gives CSARDRKNTEAFF.

This clonotype has ten or more counts. V is TRBV20-1 and J is TRBJ1-2, with D possibly being TRBD1 (5 bases). The germline CDR1 and CDR2 sequences are DFQATT and SNEGSKA (reference sequence). V shed 5 bases and J shed 6 bases, with 19 bases lying between them. This CDR3 comprises 14 residues. The CDR3 DNA reads TGCAGTGCTGCCCAGATGGGGGGTAGGGATGGCTACACCTTC. Its protein product is CSAAQMGGRDGYTF.

The chain has TRBV27 and TRBJ1-1; possibly TRBD1 for D (6 bases). The CDR3 extends over 15 amino acids. Germline V gene lookup returns CDR1 MNHEY and CDR2 SMNVEV (reference sequence). V lost 4 bases and J lost 5, with 17 bases in between. The CDR3 reads CASSSNRLRGTEAFF. CDR3 coding DNA: TGTGCCAGCAGTTCAAACAGGCTGAGGGGGACTGAAGCTTTCTTT.

In its sample, this clonotype was seen a few times. This rearrangement joins TRBV6-2 or TRBV6-3 to TRBJ2-7, with TRBD2 identical over 13 bases. CDR1 is MNHEY, CDR2 SVGEGT, per germline. Losses at the gene ends were 7 bases for V and 3 bases for J; bases not matched to a gene: 12. This CDR3 has 17 amino acids. CDR3 DNA: TGTGCCAGCAAGACAGGACTAGCGGGAGTGGACTTCTACGAGCAGTACTTC. It yields the protein CASKTGLAGVDFYEQYF.

This clonotype came up a few times. This chain uses TRBV6-2 or TRBV6-3 with TRBJ2-7, with no clear D. CDR3 size: 15 residues. CDR1 is MNHEY and CDR2 is SVGEGT in the germline V gene. Trimming shortened V by 7 bases and J by 3 bases, and 19 bases separated the two germline ends. This CDR3 reads CASTPDISTFYEQYF. CDR3 DNA sequence: TGTGCCAGCACACCGGATATATCAACGTTCTACGAGCAGTACTTC.

This clonotype has a count of ten or more. J is TRBJ1-1 and V is TRBV6-1; tentatively, D is TRBD1 (5 bases). With 11 bases removed from V and 7 bases from J, the gap between germline ends came to 17 bases. Germline CDR1 and CDR2: MNHNS and SASEGT. The CDR3 runs 12 residues. The DNA for the CDR3 is TGTGCCGCCCGCCGGGTTGGGGGTGAAGCTTTCTTT. It codes for CAARRVGGEAFF.

This clonotype was seen a few times. This chain links TRBV7-2 with TRBJ2-1, with TRBD1 identical over 7 bases. The CDR3 length is 13 residues. Germline V lookup: CDR1 SGHTA, CDR2 FQGNSA. V dropped 5 bases and J dropped 13; count of bases not matched to a gene: 11. This CDR3 reads CASSPERGTAQFF. CDR3 bases: TGTGCCAGCAGCCCCGAACGAGGGACAGCCCAGTTCTTC. The whole variable domain, remainder taken from reference TRBV7-2 and TRBJ2-1, is GAGVSQSPSNKVTEKGKDVELRCDPISGHTALYWYRQSLGQGLEFLIYFQGNSAPDKSGLPSDRFSAERTGGSVSTLTIQRTQQEDSAVYLCASSPERGTAQFFGPGTRLTVL.